These 32 T cell receptor beta chains were sequenced from one sample in a study of CD8+CD57+ T cells in acquired aplastic anemia. Selection for sequencing was limited to patients who had shown CD8+CD57+ cell expansion by flow cytometry. Genomic DNA templated the TCR beta VDJ and CDR3 profiling. In TCRdb, the reads were re-called with MiXCR into one record per CDR3 protein. In the table there are roughly 220,000 distinct CDR3 sequences, 65% of which are singletons. Sequencing was performed on sorted CD4+, CD8+, or CD8+CD57+ T cells (not recorded which) from PBMCs. These receptors originate from a human donor with aplastic anemia.

The chain is built from TRBV6-5 and TRBJ1-5; D gene ambiguous. Deletions cut 5 bases from V and 12 bases from J, with 17 bases between. This CDR3 has 13 residues. The germline CDR1 and CDR2 sequences are MNHEY and SVGAGI. The CDR3 bases are TGTGCCAGCAGTAGCGGGCCAGACCAAAGCCAGCATTTT. Amino acid sequence: CASSSGPDQSQHF.

This sequence joins TRBV20-1 and TRBJ1-2, with D possibly TRBD1 on 5 matching bases. Looked up from germline, CDR1 is DFQATT and CDR2 is SNEGSKA (reference sequence). The CDR3 is made up of 14 amino acids. The CDR3, as DNA: TGCAATGCGCGGGACGGGGAGGGCGGCTATGGCTACACCTTC. This encodes CNARDGEGGYGYTF.

The chain combines TRBV20-1 with TRBJ2-1; a weak D match, TRBD2 (5 bases). The CDR3 runs 12 residues. Germline CDR1 reads DFQATT; CDR2 reads SNEGSKA (reference sequence). V was clipped by 5 bases and J by 0 bases, with 5 bases between them. The CDR3 coding sequence is TGCAGTGCTGGGAGCTCCTACAATGAGCAGTTCTTC. Protein sequence: CSAGSSYNEQFF.

There are a few counts of this clonotype. The chain combines TRBV5-1 with TRBJ1-1; D is possibly TRBD1 (5 bases). Germline V gene lookup returns CDR1 SGHRS and CDR2 YFSETQ. Trimming left V 5 bases short and J 2 bases short, with 13 bases between. CDR3 size: 14 residues. CDR3 sequence: CASRTGPRNTEAFF. For the CDR3, the DNA is TGCGCCAGCAGGACGGGACCGAGAAACACTGAAGCTTTCTTT.

V usage is TRBV20-1 and J usage is TRBJ1-2; the D gene is possibly TRBD1 (6 bases). Germline-derived CDR1 and CDR2 are DFQATT and SNEGSKA (reference sequence). V lost 0 bases to trimming and J lost 8 bases, with 19 bases between them. The CDR3 loop spans 15 amino acids. The CDR3 coding sequence is TGCAGTGCTAGAGATCCGGGACACAACCCGGGGGGCTACACCTTC. Translation gives CSARDPGHNPGGYTF.

This clonotype has at least ten counts. V is TRBV4-1 and J is TRBJ2-1, with 8 positions matching TRBD2. CDR3 length: 13 residues. J lost 6 bases, V lost 4 bases, and 2 bases had no gene match. The V gene's germline CDR1 is MGHRA and CDR2 YSYEKL. This CDR3 is CASSLGGGNEQFF. The CDR3 DNA sequence: TGCGCCAGCAGCCTCGGGGGGGGCAATGAGCAGTTCTTC.

This chain uses TRBV19 with TRBJ2-1, with D maybe TRBD2 (5 bases). The V and J ends lost 4 bases and 4 bases respectively, with 14 bases between them. Germline CDR1 reads LNHDA; CDR2 reads SQIVND (reference sequence). The CDR3 sequence is 15 residues long. For the CDR3, the DNA is TGTGCCAGTAGTACCAGGAGCCCGGGGTACAATGAGCAGTTCTTC. Translated, it gives CASSTRSPGYNEQFF.

The rearrangement links TRBV11-3 to TRBJ2-7; D ambiguous. The CDR3 consists of 14 residues. The germline V gene encodes CDR1 SGHNT and CDR2 YENEEA. Trimming shortened V by 2 bases and J by 5 bases, and 13 bases separated the two germline ends. DNA of the CDR3: TGTGCCAGCAGCTTATCAGGTCCGTCTAACGAGCAGTACTTC. It is translated as CASSLSGPSNEQYF.

The chain is built from TRBV10-3 and TRBJ2-1, with 10 bases lining up with TRBD1. Germline-derived CDR1 and CDR2 are ENHRY and SYGVKD. This CDR3 spans 14 amino acids. Germline trimming cut 2 bases from V and 6 bases from J; bases unmatched to any gene: 1. CDR3 bases: TGTGCCATCAGTGAGGGACAGGGGGGCAATGAGCAGTTCTTC. It encodes CAISEGQGGNEQFF.

This chain connects TRBV7-8 to TRBJ1-4; 9 bases are shared with TRBD1. Germline-derived CDR1 and CDR2 are SGHVS and FQNEAQ. This CDR3 spans 12 amino acids. V was pared by 8 bases and J by 5 bases, with 0 bases of the junction left unmatched. Here the CDR3 reads CASGQGNEKLFF. CDR3 DNA sequence: TGTGCCAGCGGACAGGGGAATGAAAAACTGTTTTTT. Complete variable domain (other parts from reference TRBV7-8 and TRBJ1-4): GAGVSQSPRYKVAKRGQDVALRCDPISGHVSLFWYQQALGQGPEFLTYFQNEAQLDKSGLPSDRFFAERPEGSVSTLKIQRTQQEDSAVYLCASGQGNEKLFFGSGTQLSVL.

The chain combines TRBV29-1 with TRBJ1-1; D is undetermined. This CDR3 has 11 amino acids. Trimming removed 1 base from V and 7 bases from J, with 7 bases in between. CDR1 and CDR2 from the germline V gene are SQVTM and ANQGSEA. The CDR3 sequence is CSVEADVEAFF. CDR3 in DNA: TGCAGCGTTGAAGCGGACGTTGAAGCTTTCTTT.

There are a few counts of this clonotype. The chain carries TRBV20-1 and TRBJ1-2; no clear D. Germline V CDR1 and CDR2: DFQATT, SNEGSKA (reference sequence). V lost 0 bases, J lost 8 bases, and 10 bases lay in between. The CDR3 loop spans 12 amino acids. Written as DNA, the CDR3 is TGCAGTGCTAGAGAGTGGGCCGAGGGCTACACCTTC. This translates into CSAREWAEGYTF.

The chain links TRBV7-2 to TRBJ1-2, with 7 nucleotides matching TRBD1. CDR1 SGHTA and CDR2 FQGNSA come from the germline V gene. This CDR3 region has 14 residues. Trimming cost V 3 bases and J 5 bases; bases outside gene matches: 6. The CDR3 DNA is TGTGCCAGCAGCTTTGACAGGGCTCGGTATGGCTACACCTTC. Amino acids: CASSFDRARYGYTF.

This clonotype was picked up one time. V is TRBV6-1 and J is TRBJ2-2; 9 nucleotides agree with TRBD1. The CDR3 totals 16 residues. Germline CDR1 reads MNHNS; CDR2 reads SASEGT. The J segment lost 9 bases and the V segment lost 0 bases, leaving 8 bases of the junction unmatched. CDR3 DNA: TGTGCCAGCAGTGAAGCGGTGGGACAGGGCTGGCGGGAGCTGTTTTTT. Translation gives CASSEAVGQGWRELFF.

This chain joins TRBV2 and TRBJ2-3, with 7 bases identical to TRBD2. This CDR3 is built from 18 residues. V dropped 0 bases and J dropped 6; count of bases not matched to a gene: 15. CDR1 SNHLY and CDR2 FYNNEI come from the germline V gene. In DNA form, the CDR3 reads TGTGCCAGCAGTGAAGCGCAAAACAGACTAGCCCCCCTTGATACGCAGTATTTT. This gives the protein CASSEAQNRLAPLDTQYF. Looking up the rest from reference TRBV2 and TRBJ2-3 gives the full variable domain: EPEVTQTPSHQVTQMGQEVILRCVPISNHLYFYWYRQILGQKVEFLVSFYNNEISEKSEIFDDQFSVERPDGSNFTLKIRSTKLEDSAMYFCASSEAQNRLAPLDTQYFGPGTRLTVL.

This clonotype has more than one count but fewer than ten. Germline and junction disagree at one end, which may indicate a read error. The chain uses TRBV7-7 and TRBJ2-1; D call uncertain. The CDR3 extends over 13 amino acids. The germline CDR1 and CDR2 sequences are SSHAT and FNYEAQ (reference sequence). CDR3 bases: TGTGCTAGCAGCTTAGACGCAGGAACCGAGCAGTTCTTC. This translates into CASSLDAGTEQFF.

This sequence joins TRBV7-8 and TRBJ1-6; 8 nucleotides align to TRBD1. The CDR3 contains 15 residues. Germline trimming cut 3 bases from V and 6 bases from J; bases unmatched to any gene: 4. Germline lookup yields CDR1 SGHVS and CDR2 FQNEAQ. This CDR3 is CASSFSGGGNSPLHF. The CDR3 bases are TGTGCCAGCAGCTTTTCAGGGGGCGGTAATTCACCCCTCCACTTT. Using reference TRBV7-8 and TRBJ1-6 for the parts outside the CDR3, the full variable domain is GAGVSQSPRYKVAKRGQDVALRCDPISGHVSLFWYQQALGQGPEFLTYFQNEAQLDKSGLPSDRFFAERPEGSVSTLKIQRTQQEDSAVYLCASSFSGGGNSPLHFGNGTRLTVT.

The V call is TRBV24-1, the J call TRBJ1-5; D uncertain. Deletions cut 4 bases from V and 5 bases from J, with 11 bases between. This CDR3 contains 14 residues. CDR1 and CDR2 from the germline V gene are KGHDR and SFDVKD. The CDR3 is CATSDPTWDQPQHF. In DNA form, the CDR3 reads TGTGCCACCAGTGACCCCACATGGGATCAGCCCCAGCATTTT.

The rearrangement joins TRBV5-1 to TRBJ2-7, with 8 bases identical to TRBD1. This CDR3 comprises 14 residues. Trimming took 6 bases from V and 4 from J; bases not matched to a gene: 9. The germline V gene encodes CDR1 SGHRS and CDR2 YFSETQ. The CDR3: CASNPPGQDYEQYF. CDR3 sequence (DNA): TGCGCCAGCAACCCACCGGGACAGGATTACGAGCAGTACTTC.

This clonotype was found once. The chain is built from TRBV7-2 and TRBJ1-5; 11 bases line up with TRBD1. Unmatched junction bases numbered 0, after V lost 1 base and J lost 1 base. Germline CDR1 reads SGHTA; CDR2 reads FQGNSA. CDR3 length: 16 residues. CDR3 amino acids: CASSLGTGGSNQPQHF. In nucleotides, the CDR3 is TGTGCCAGCAGCTTAGGGACAGGGGGCAGCAATCAGCCCCAGCATTTT.

CDR3 sequence: CATSDPRRTWGQETQYF. The CDR3, as DNA: TGTGCCACCAGTGATCCCCGCCGGACCTGGGGGCAAGAGACCCAGTACTTC. The J gene is TRBJ2-5, the V gene TRBV24-1; D tentatively reads TRBD1 or TRBD2 (5 bases each). Germline V gene lookup returns CDR1 KGHDR and CDR2 SFDVKD. Trimming removed 3 bases at V and 2 bases at J, with 18 bases between. The CDR3 sequence is 17 residues long.

The gene calls are TRBV7-3 and TRBJ2-1; TRBD2 agrees at 8 bases. The CDR3 covers 14 residues. CDR1 and CDR2 from the germline V gene are SGHTA and FQGTGA. Trimming removed 5 bases from V and 12 bases from J; junction bases left unmatched: 12. The CDR3 reads CASSPGLASDGQFF. CDR3 DNA sequence: TGTGCCAGCAGCCCAGGACTAGCCTCTGATGGGCAGTTCTTC. Variable domain in full (rest from reference TRBV7-3 and TRBJ2-1): GAGVSQTPSNKVTEKGKYVELRCDPISGHTALYWYRQSLGQGPEFLIYFQGTGAADDSGLPNDRFFAVRPEGSVSTLKIQRTERGDSAVYLCASSPGLASDGQFFGPGTRLTVL.

The J gene is TRBJ2-5, the V gene TRBV7-8; 11 bases match TRBD2. Germline lookup yields CDR1 SGHVS and CDR2 FQNEAQ. V trimming: 1 base; J trimming: 7 bases; junction bases outside the gene matches: 8. This CDR3 region has 16 residues. The DNA of the CDR3 is TGTGCCAGCAGCTTAGGATTAGCGGGGGGGCTTGTGACCCAGTACTTC. Encoded protein: CASSLGLAGGLVTQYF.

The rearrangement uses TRBV7-9 and TRBJ1-4; maybe TRBD1 (6 bases). This CDR3 contains 15 residues. Deletions cut 4 bases from V and 9 bases from J, with 18 bases between. Germline V lookup: CDR1 SEHNR, CDR2 FQNEAQ (reference sequence). The CDR3 protein is CASSSPGGEGKKLFF. The DNA of the CDR3 is TGTGCCAGCAGCTCCCCCGGGGGCGAGGGGAAAAAACTGTTTTTT.

CDR3 nucleotides: TGCGCCAGCAGCGAACTTCGGGGGGGGGTTACTGAAGCTTTCTTT. Protein product: CASSELRGGVTEAFF. The genes are TRBV5-1 and TRBJ1-1; a possible D gene is TRBD1 (5 bases). Trimming stripped 4 bases from V and 5 bases from J, with 18 bases between. From germline, CDR1 is SGHRS and CDR2 YFSETQ. The CDR3 contains 15 residues.

The DNA of the CDR3 is TGTGCCAGCAGCCTTGACAGCTCTGGGGCCAACGTCCTGACTTTC. This translates into CASSLDSSGANVLTF. J is TRBJ2-6 and V is TRBV7-2; perhaps TRBD1 as D (5 bases). Germline V gene data show CDR1 as SGHTA and CDR2 as FQGNSA. The CDR3 length is 15 residues. V lost 5 bases and J lost 0, with 8 bases in between.

The chain employs TRBV24-1 and TRBJ1-1; a possible D gene is TRBD1 (6 bases). CDR1 KGHDR and CDR2 SFDVKD come from the germline V gene. CDR3 size: 16 residues. V shed 3 bases and J shed 2 bases, with 15 bases lying between them. In nucleotides, the CDR3 is TGTGCCACCAGTGATGGCCTTGGACAGAGAAACACTGAAGCTTTCTTT. Translation gives CATSDGLGQRNTEAFF.

V and J are TRBV20-1 and TRBJ2-7; 8 bases are a match to TRBD1. The CDR3 has 15 residues. Per germline, CDR1 DFQATT and CDR2 SNEGSKA (reference sequence). The ends lost 5 bases at V and 0 bases at J; junction bases unmatched: 9. CDR3 sequence (DNA): TGCAGTGCTGGCCAAACCGACAGGGGCTCCTACGAGCAGTACTTC. Translation: CSAGQTDRGSYEQYF.

The chain employs TRBV19 and TRBJ2-3; 11 nucleotides match TRBD2. V lost 8 bases, J lost 11 bases, and 9 bases stayed unmatched. CDR1 and CDR2 (germline): LNHDA, SQIVND (reference sequence). This CDR3 is built from 13 residues. The CDR3 DNA follows: TGTGCCAGTCAGGCGGGGACTAGCGGAATGCAGTATTTT. Translation: CASQAGTSGMQYF.

The V call is TRBV9, the J call TRBJ2-7, with TRBD1 matching 10 bases. The V and J ends lost 4 bases and 2 bases, in that order; junction bases with no gene match: 9. CDR3 size: 16 residues. The V gene's germline CDR1 is SGDLS and CDR2 YYNGEE. The CDR3 sequence is CASSSLWDRGTYEQYF. The DNA for the CDR3 is TGTGCCAGCAGCTCCCTGTGGGACAGGGGAACCTACGAGCAGTACTTC.

This clonotype was observed a few times. This rearrangement joins TRBV20-1 to TRBJ2-7; D is undetermined. Trimming stripped 3 bases from V and 2 bases from J, with 14 bases between. Per the germline V gene, CDR1 is DFQATT and CDR2 is SNEGSKA (reference sequence). CDR3 size: 14 residues. The CDR3 protein is CSASLGVTTYEQYF. CDR3 in DNA: TGCAGTGCTAGTTTGGGTGTCACTACCTACGAGCAGTACTTC.

In its sample, this clonotype was seen a few times. The chain couples TRBV20-1 to TRBJ2-2; D is ambiguous. V lost 6 bases and J lost 6, with 14 bases in between. Germline V lookup: CDR1 DFQATT, CDR2 SNEGSKA (reference sequence). The CDR3 runs to 13 residues. The CDR3 DNA reads as TGCAGTGCCCACAAGAGAGACGCCGGGGAGCTGTTTTTT. This sequence encodes CSAHKRDAGELFF.